This T cell receptor beta chain was obtained from a study of cytomegalovirus exposure and HLA in healthy donors (dated by TCRdb to about 2017). General notes on the study: An earlier analysis of under 600 of the donors reported 250 to 350 Gb of sequence data and roughly 100 million unique TCR beta sequences from about 200 million T cells. Roughly 300 gigabases of sequencing data and 70 million to 100 million unique TCR sequences made up an early release that covered under 750 HLA-typed donors. The genetic ancestry cluster associated with self-reported Caucasian donors included around four fifths of the roughly 360 genotyped donors. The study was designed to test whether signatures of past pathogen exposure could be identified by cataloging public T cell receptors. The T cell repertoires of several hundred subjects were profiled by immunosequencing and related to cytomegalovirus serostatus. Besides the first cohort of around 700 subjects, a separate validation cohort made up of over 100 different subjects was used. The study combined high-throughput TCR immunosequencing, statistical association of individual TCRs with disease status, and machine learning to predict cytomegalovirus infection status. A later analysis re-examined previously published TCR beta repertoires from more than 650 donors and added high-resolution HLA genotyping to investigate patterns of TCR occurrence. Rather than using new phenotypic data, the later analysis identified candidate immune exposures from TCR beta sequences and from how often those sequences occurred across donors. An earlier analysis of some 500 of the donors used high-throughput TCR beta sequencing to judge whether each TCR beta V gene segment behaved as functional or pseudogenic. Donor age, sex, ethnicity and CMV serostatus were compiled alongside the repertoire data. A later genetic analysis used genome-wide SNP genotypes for about three fifths of the 666 donors, treating that subset as a discovery cohort. All discovery cohort repertoires had been generated using a single sequencing platform. HLA typing covered class I and class II loci at four-digit resolution. The number of donors typed differed by locus, with 629-630 for A, B, C, DRB1 and DQB1, more than 500 for DQA1, 600 to 610 for DPA1, and some 440 for DPB1. About 5 DR-DQ haplotypes were handled as single units for association and clustering, since linkage in the cohort was strong. Among a few hundred genotyped donors of the cohort, an average of approximately 230,000 unique TCR beta nucleotide sequences were sequenced per donor, roughly 20% of them non-productive. What the work shows at the level of the full study, not this receptor alone: A later genetic analysis associated a missense DCLRE1C variant with V-gene and J-gene trimming of TCR beta chains, and an independent cohort replicated the association. The presence/absence analyses assumed that sequencing depth was roughly uniform across donors, and that assumption may not be true. This cohort had only TCR beta chains sequenced, and the lack of alpha or paired-chain data limited which features could be detected. A cluster of highly shared sequence variants was judged likely to represent a technical artifact of the sequencing pipeline. A later analysis associated approximately 17,000 TCR beta sequences with specific HLA alleles at a false discovery rate of 0.05. According to a later genetic analysis, donors in an Asian-associated ancestry cluster had fewer N-insertions in productive TCRs than the roughly 660-donor mean. In the study, 164 TCR beta chains were listed as associated with cytomegalovirus. For the cohort, immune exposure information was limited to CMV serostatus. Most TCR sequences were observed very rarely across donors, whereas some public TCRs were present in many individuals. Three of the identified cytomegalovirus-associated TCR beta chains were confirmed in vitro to be specific for cytomegalovirus antigens. The classifier was reported to diagnose cytomegalovirus status with high specificity and sensitivity in both the original cohort and the validation cohort. Because the 87-base-pair reads could not distinguish some IMGT-functional V segments, including TRBV6-2 and TRBV6-3, those segments were excluded. A further reported finding was that TCR beta sequences accurately predicted the HLA-A and HLA-B alleles for most subjects in the first cohort. Correlated functional status among segregating V segments might reflect linkage disequilibrium, but an unknown experimental factor could not be ruled out. According to a later analysis, most CMV-associated TCR beta chains appeared to be HLA-restricted, and the HLA associations seemed to be driven largely by CMV exposure. When HLA alleles, especially DR and DQ, strongly co-occurred, TCR associations were difficult to assign to individual alleles. Because HLA typing was missing for some donors at each locus, association tests included only the typed subset. In a later analysis, HLA-associated TCR beta chains were found to be more clonally expanded and to have lower generation probabilities than equally common non-associated chains. The authors suggested that the approach could potentially be extended to other disease states and immunological phenotypes. In an earlier analysis of some 540 of the donors, most TCR beta V segments appeared in productive rearrangements about 90% or about 30% of the time, broadly matching IMGT annotations. Because counts were too low, roughly 16 rarely observed V segments, including chromosome 9 orphons, were left out of the earlier analysis of roughly 600 of the donors. A later analysis reported that several top co-occurrence clusters appeared linked to parvovirus B19, influenza, CMV and Epstein-Barr virus. According to a later analysis, TCR association rates differed among HLA loci, with DRB1 alleles showing the most associated TCRs and HLA-C alleles showing the fewest.

In total, approximately 610 healthy bone marrow donors made up the cohort. At the time of sampling, all cohort members were nominally healthy, though unrecorded immune exposures were likely present. The donor was CMV seronegative and belonged to the group of under 400 seronegative cohort members. A peripheral blood sample was collected from each donor, and TCR beta sequencing was performed on peripheral blood mononuclear cells. The Qiagen DNeasy Blood Extraction Kit was used to extract genomic DNA from the blood cell samples. From the cysteine through the phenylalanine, the CDR3 covers 13 amino acids. Only CDR3 DNA is held: 39 bases, read in frame from base 1. CDR1 and CDR2 were assigned from the germline V gene (reference sequence) as LNHDA and SQIVND. V drops 3 bases and J drops 3 bases, leaving 8 bases in between. Of note for this clone: The antigen it recognizes is unknown. No clone much larger than this one lies a single base away; base qualities are absent.

Libraries were prepared through the immunoSEQ multiplex PCR assay. The multiplex PCR relied on a mix of 60 forward primers for TCR Vbeta segments and 13 reverse primers for TCR Jbeta segments. Amplification of the CDR3 region of rearranged TCR beta genes was performed with a multiplex PCR assay on genomic DNA. Amplified TCR beta libraries were sequenced as 87-base-pair reads on the Illumina HiSeq System. As for how the authors treated the data: In a later analysis, some 80 million unique TCR beta chains were counted across the 500 to 700 repertoires, and roughly 9.9 million of these chains were shared by at least two donors. To remove PCR and sequencing errors, raw reads were error-corrected and collapsed into unique sequences using a nearest-neighbor algorithm that merged closely related sequences. Alignment of CDR3 sequences to IMGT reference sequences was used to assign V, D and J gene segments. For a sequence to be retained, at least a six-nucleotide match to both a V gene segment and a J gene segment was required. A rearrangement counted as productive if the CDR3 had no stop codons and remained in frame with V and J, and every other rearrangement counted as non-productive. Following IMGT convention, CDR3 was defined as the stretch from the second conserved V-encoded cysteine to the conserved J-encoded phenylalanine. Sequences without an unambiguous match to a single V gene segment were excluded from the earlier analysis of over 500 of the donors. An earlier analysis of 587 of the donors classified V segments as functional when productive rearrangements were above 56.7% and as segregating when the standard deviation between donors was above 5%. A statistical classification framework was built to diagnose cytomegalovirus status from the catalog of TCR beta chain sequences. In a later analysis, TCR nucleotide sequences were compared against IMGT/GENE-DB human TR gene sequences so that V and J genes could be assigned. In a later analysis, CDR3 sequences and most-parsimonious VDJ recombination scenarios were assigned using the TCRdist pipeline. A later analysis defined each TCR beta chain by its CDR3 amino acid sequence plus V-gene family, and excluded reads lacking a unique V-gene family. To address suspected cross-contamination and a sequencing artifact, a later analysis removed approximately 600 highly shared, low-generation-probability nucleotide sequences. For each public chain, a later analysis derived a clonal expansion index from normalized ranks of inferred template counts within each repertoire. A later analysis computed generation probabilities with a VDJ recombination model fitted to out-of-frame rearrangements, and checked the results against IGoR. A later analysis scored TCR-TCR, TCR-HLA and TCR-CMV co-occurrence with hypergeometric tests, applying a repertoire-size bias correction to TCR pairs. A later analysis estimated false discovery rates by permuting HLA or CMV assignments 20 times. In a later analysis, co-occurring TCRs were grouped using DBSCAN, with TCRdist sequence similarity added in when clustering inside HLA-allele-positive subsets. Co-occurrence clustering excluded repertoires with fewer than 30,000 or more than 120,000 public chains, plus five with anomalous nucleotide sharing. Entries here come from immuneACCESS through TCRdb and include only in-frame sequences with V and J called. Some clones fail to appear in such tables; in the studies checked, an unresolved V gene covers under half of the shortfall, and the cause of the remainder is unknown. The DNA gave D and trimming, while V, J and clone size come from that table. Recorded for this sample are about 100,000 clones; around 79% of them occurred a single time. 3.1% of the sample rests with the top ten.

The TCR comes from a woman aged 40 to 49 in good health and CMV-seronegative. The sequenced sample was PBMCs. The rearranged chain carries TRBV19 and TRBJ2-5; a confident D gene designation cannot be given. The CDR3 amino acid sequence is: CASSMGTKETQYF. The bases are TGTGCCAGTAGTATGGGCACCAAAGAGACCCAGTACTTC.